The T cell receptor (beta chain) described here comes from a study of beta chain features in type 1 diabetes. The study, taken as a whole, reports: Amplification by PCR could prefer shorter templates, with the same effect in patients and controls. Patients with Type 1 diabetes showed moderately but significantly shorter TCRB CDR3s in all four CD4+ subsets.

Regarding this clone: As yet, its antigen is unknown.

This CDR3 spans 13 amino acids. Germline-derived CDR1 and CDR2 are LGHNA and YSLEER. Trimming pared 6 bases from V and 2 bases from J, leaving 10 bases between. The isolated RNA, all of it, was reverse transcribed, so expressed TCRB transcripts were what got sequenced. Only in-frame clones appear in the TCRdb table, and some are missing; sequencing was by immunoSEQ multiplex PCR. The sample includes 350,000 to 450,000 clones, around 12% seen only once; the top ten take around 0.0099%. The chain couples TRBV4-3 to TRBJ2-5; possibly TRBD1 for D (5 bases). Sequencing was performed on naive CD4+ T cells from blood. The receptor's source is a woman aged 18-35 years with type 1 diabetes. CDR3 DNA sequence: TGCGCCAGCAGTGTGGACATTCAAGAGACCCAGTACTTC. Translated: CASSVDIQETQYF.